This T cell receptor beta chain appears in the sequencing data of a study of graft-versus-host responses after intestinal transplantation. The CDR3 runs 14 residues. Per the germline V gene, CDR1 is LNHDA and CDR2 is SQIVND (reference sequence). General observations from the study: Allografts of patients with graft-donor T cell macrochimerism showed high graft-versus-host to host-versus-graft clone ratios. Detection of GvH clones occurred in recipient marrow, and some had their first appearance in ileum or blood.

TCRdb's table, derived via immunoSEQ multiplex PCR, lists solely in-frame clones and lacks some. The profile shows tens of thousands of clones, around 95% of them singletons. Notes on this clone: Antigen specificity is unknown.

This clonotype was obtained from a human donor who was the organ donor for an intestinal transplant. J is TRBJ2-5 and V is TRBV19; D is unclear. The J call is doubtful: the DNA matches TRBJ2-7 better. The specimen was unstimulated CD8+ T cells sorted from spleen or lymph node cells, collected before transplant. The CDR3 is CASSIRNFSYEQYF. For the CDR3, the DNA is TGTGCCAGCTCAATAAGGAATTTCTCCTACGAGCAGTACTTC.